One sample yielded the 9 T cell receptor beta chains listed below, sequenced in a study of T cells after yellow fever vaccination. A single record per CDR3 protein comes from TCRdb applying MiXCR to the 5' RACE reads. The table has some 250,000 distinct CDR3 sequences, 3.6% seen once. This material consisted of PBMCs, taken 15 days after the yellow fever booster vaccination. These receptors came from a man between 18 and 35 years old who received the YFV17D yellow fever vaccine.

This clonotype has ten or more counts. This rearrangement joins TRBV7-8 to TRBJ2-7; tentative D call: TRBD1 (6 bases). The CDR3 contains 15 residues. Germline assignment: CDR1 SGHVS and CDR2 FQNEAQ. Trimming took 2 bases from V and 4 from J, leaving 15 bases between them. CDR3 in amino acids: CASSLSEGVSYEQYF. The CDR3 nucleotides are TGTGCCAGCAGCTTAAGTGAGGGGGTGTCGTACGAGCAGTACTTC.

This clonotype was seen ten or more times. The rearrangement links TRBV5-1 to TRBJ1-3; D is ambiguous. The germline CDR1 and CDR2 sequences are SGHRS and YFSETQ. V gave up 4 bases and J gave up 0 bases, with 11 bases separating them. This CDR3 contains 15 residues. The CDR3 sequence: CASSPRTDSGNTIYF. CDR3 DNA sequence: TGCGCCAGCAGCCCCCGGACGGACTCTGGAAACACCATATATTTT.

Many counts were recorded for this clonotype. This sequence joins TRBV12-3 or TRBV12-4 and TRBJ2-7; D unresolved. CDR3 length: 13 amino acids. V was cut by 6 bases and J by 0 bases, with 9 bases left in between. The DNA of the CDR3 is TGTGCCAGCAGGTCAGGAAGCTCCTACGAGCAGTACTTC. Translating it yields CASRSGSSYEQYF.

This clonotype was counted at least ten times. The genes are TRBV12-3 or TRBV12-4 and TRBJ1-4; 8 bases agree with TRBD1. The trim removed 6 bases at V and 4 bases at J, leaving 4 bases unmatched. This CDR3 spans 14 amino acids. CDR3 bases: TGTGCCAGCAGAACAGGGGGTGGTAATGAAAAACTGTTTTTT. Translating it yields CASRTGGGNEKLFF.

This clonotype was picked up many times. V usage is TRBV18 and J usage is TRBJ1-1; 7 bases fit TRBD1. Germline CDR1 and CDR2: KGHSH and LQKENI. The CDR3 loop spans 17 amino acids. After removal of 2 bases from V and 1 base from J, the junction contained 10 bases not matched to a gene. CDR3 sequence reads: CASSPKGASASNTEAFF. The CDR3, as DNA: TGTGCCAGCTCACCAAAGGGGGCGAGTGCCTCGAACACTGAAGCTTTCTTT. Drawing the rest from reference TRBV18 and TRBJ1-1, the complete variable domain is NAGVMQNPRHLVRRRGQEARLRCSPMKGHSHVYWYRQLPEEGLKFMVYLQKENIIDESGMPKERFSAEFPKEGPSILRIQQVVRGDSAAYFCASSPKGASASNTEAFFGQGTRLTVV.

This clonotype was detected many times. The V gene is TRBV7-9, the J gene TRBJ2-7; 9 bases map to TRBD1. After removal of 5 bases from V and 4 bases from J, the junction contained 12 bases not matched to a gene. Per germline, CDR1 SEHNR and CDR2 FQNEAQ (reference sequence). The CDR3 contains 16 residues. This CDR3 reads CASSTFSGTGFYEQYF. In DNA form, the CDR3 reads TGTGCCAGCAGCACATTTTCCGGGACAGGGTTTTACGAGCAGTACTTC. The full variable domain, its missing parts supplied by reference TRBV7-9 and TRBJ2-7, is DTGVSQNPRHKITKRGQNVTFRCDPISEHNRLYWYRQTLGQGPEFLTYFQNEAQLEKSRLLSDRFSAERPKGSFSTLEIQRTEQGDSAMYLCASSTFSGTGFYEQYFGPGTRLTVT.

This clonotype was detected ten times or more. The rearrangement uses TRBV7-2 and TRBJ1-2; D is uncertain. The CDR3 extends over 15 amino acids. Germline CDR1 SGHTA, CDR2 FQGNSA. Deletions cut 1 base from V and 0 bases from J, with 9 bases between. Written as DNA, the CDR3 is TGTGCCAGCAGCTTAGGGACGCCTACTAACTATGGCTACACCTTC. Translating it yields CASSLGTPTNYGYTF. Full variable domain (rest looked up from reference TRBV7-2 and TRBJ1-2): GAGVSQSPSNKVTEKGKDVELRCDPISGHTALYWYRQSLGQGLEFLIYFQGNSAPDKSGLPSDRFSAERTGGSVSTLTIQRTQQEDSAVYLCASSLGTPTNYGYTFGSGTRLTVV.

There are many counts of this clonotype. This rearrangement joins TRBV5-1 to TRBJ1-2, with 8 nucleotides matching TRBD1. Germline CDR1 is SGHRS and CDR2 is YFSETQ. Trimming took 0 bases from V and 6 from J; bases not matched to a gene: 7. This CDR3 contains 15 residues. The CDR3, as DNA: TGCGCCAGCAGCTTGGGGACCCCAGGGGGCGATGGCTACACCTTC. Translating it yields CASSLGTPGGDGYTF.

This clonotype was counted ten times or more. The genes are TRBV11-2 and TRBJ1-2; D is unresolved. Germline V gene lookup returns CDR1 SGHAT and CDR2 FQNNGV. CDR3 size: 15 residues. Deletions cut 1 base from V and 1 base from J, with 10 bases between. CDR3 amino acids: CASSLAFSHNYGYTF. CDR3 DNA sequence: TGTGCCAGCAGCTTAGCATTCAGTCATAACTATGGCTACACCTTC.